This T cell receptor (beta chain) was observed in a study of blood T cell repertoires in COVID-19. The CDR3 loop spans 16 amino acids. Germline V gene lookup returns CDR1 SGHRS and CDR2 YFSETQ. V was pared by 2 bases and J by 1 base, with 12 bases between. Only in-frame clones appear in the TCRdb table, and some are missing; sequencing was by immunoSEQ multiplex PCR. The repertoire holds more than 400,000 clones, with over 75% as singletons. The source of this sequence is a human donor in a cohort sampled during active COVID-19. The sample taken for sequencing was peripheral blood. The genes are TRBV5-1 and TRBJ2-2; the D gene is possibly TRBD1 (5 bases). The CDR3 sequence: CASSFPQTENTGELFF. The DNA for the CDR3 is TGCGCCAGCAGCTTTCCTCAGACAGAGAACACCGGGGAGCTGTTTTTT.